These T cell receptor beta chains were read from a single sample in a study of radiotherapy plus CTLA-4 blockade in lung cancer. The assay was immunoSEQ multiplex PCR, and TCRdb's table has in-frame clones only and misses some. The sample carries about 110,000 clones, roughly 80% recorded once. This sample comprised peripheral blood, obtained from a patient treated with radiotherapy plus ipilimumab. Receptors originate from a human donor with non-small cell lung cancer that progressed on radiotherapy plus ipilimumab. Some clones in this sample may be carry-over from other donors' samples. The CDR3 runs from the conserved cysteine through the conserved F or W. D genes are given only for firm matches. Clone size, where shown, is once, few, many, or a class for clones that have expanded.

D,V,size,J,DNA,CDR3
.,TRBV9,.,TRBJ2-3,TGTGCCAGCAGCGTGGGGACTGCTAGCACAGATACGCAGTATTTT,CASSVGTASTDTQYF
.,TRBV19,.,TRBJ1-5,TGTGCCAGTAGCCAATACTCGTCCAATCAGCCCCAGCATTTT,CASSQYSSNQPQHF
TRBD1,TRBV14,.,TRBJ1-1,TGTGCCAGCAGCCAAGAAAGTCTCTGGGCAGGGGGGAACACTGAAGCTTTCTTT,CASSQESLWAGGNTEAFF
.,TRBV30,.,TRBJ1-5,TGTGCCTGGAGTAGAGGGGTTTATAGCAATCAGCCCCAGCATTTT,CAWSRGVYSNQPQHF
TRBD1,TRBV5-1,.,TRBJ2-3,TGCGCCAGCAGCTGGGGACAGGTCCTCCGCACAGATACGCAGTATTTT,CASSWGQVLRTDTQYF
TRBD2,TRBV6-5,.,TRBJ2-3,TGTGCCAGCAGTTACAACGGGGGGAGCACAGATACGCAGTATTTT,CASSYNGGSTDTQYF
.,TRBV27,.,TRBJ1-5,TGTGCCAGCGGGGACGGACAGCACAATCAGCCCCAGCATTTT,CASGDGQHNQPQHF
.,TRBV7-9,.,TRBJ1-2,TGTGCCAGCAGCTTACAGGGTTATGGCTACACCTTC,CASSLQGYGYTF
.,TRBV6-6,once,TRBJ2-7,TGTGCCAGCAGAATTGGGCCCCGAAGGTCCGAGCAGTACTTC,CASRIGPRRSEQYF
.,TRBV4-3,.,TRBJ1-1,TGCGCCAGCAGCCAAGAGGAGGGCGACACTGAAGCTTTCTTT,CASSQEEGDTEAFF